Below, one TCR beta chain is given with its context. Its antigen is not identified. Researchers ran the PCR with 60 Vbeta and 13 Jbeta primers. Libraries were prepared by immunoSEQ multiplex PCR; TCRdb keeps only in-frame clonotypes and omits some of them. The sample includes over 110,000 clones, approximately 80% seen only once; the top ten take about 6.8%. Germline assignment: CDR1 MNHEY and CDR2 SMNVEV (reference sequence). Trimming stripped 8 bases from V and 0 bases from J, with 11 bases between. The CDR3 length is 13 residues. The sample belongs to a study of cytomegalovirus exposure and HLA in healthy donors. Overall study findings and caveats: Reports credit the classifier with highly specific, highly sensitive diagnosis of cytomegalovirus status. Researchers catalogued roughly 170 TCR beta chains as cytomegalovirus-associated. Clonal expansion was found to be greater in HLA-associated TCR beta chains than in equally common others in a later analysis.

This sequence originates from a woman aged 40 to 55 in good health and CMV-seropositive. The V call is TRBV27, the J call TRBJ2-7; a possible D gene is TRBD1 (6 bases). The sample was PBMCs. CDR3 in DNA: TGTGCCAGCGGGATCAGGGGCTCCTACGAGCAGTACTTC. Translated, it gives CASGIRGSYEQYF.